This entry features one TCR beta chain sequence. The data were produced by immunoSEQ multiplex PCR, yet TCRdb's version contains in-frame clones alone and is incomplete. This table has 30,000 to 40,000 clones, about 92% appearing once. Germline trimming cut 4 bases from V and 7 bases from J; bases unmatched to any gene: 6. Germline V gene data show CDR1 as SGHDT and CDR2 as YYEEEE. The CDR3 has 13 amino acids. These data are taken from a study of technical replicates of blood from several donors. The TCR comes from a human donor in good health. Some clones in this sample may be carry-over from other donors' samples. The chain carries TRBV5-6 and TRBJ2-5; 8 nucleotides match TRBD1. The sequencing input was PBMCs. The CDR3 DNA reads as TGTGCCAGCAGCAGAAACAGGGGGACGACCCAGTACTTC. The encoded protein is CASSRNRGTTQYF.